This entry describes one T cell receptor beta chain. The table came from immunoSEQ multiplex PCR; TCRdb's copy has only in-frame clones and leaves some out. The sample contains some 150,000 clones, about four fifths of which appear only once. Trimming took 5 bases from V and 2 from J, leaving 15 bases between them. This CDR3 spans 15 amino acids. Germline CDR1 reads SGHTA; CDR2 reads FQGTGA. This sample was taken from a study of blood T cell repertoires in COVID-19. Looking at the study overall: PBMCs, B-cell-depleted T cells, or T cells provided the cDNA or gDNA that made up the material.

V and J are TRBV7-3 and TRBJ1-2; D uncertain. Sequencing used peripheral blood. This TCR derives from a woman in her seventies with acute or convalescent COVID-19. CDR3: CASSLARERNYGYTF. CDR3 nucleotides: TGTGCCAGCAGCCTCGCCCGGGAGCGAAACTATGGCTACACCTTC.